What follows are 18 T cell receptor beta chains derived from one specimen sequenced in a study of regulatory dendritic cells for organ transplantation. Data came from immunoSEQ multiplex PCR; TCRdb stores just in-frame clones and leaves some out. The sample contains 26,000 or so clones, approximately 80% of which appear only once. Material: naive CD4+ T cells from blood. Subset specified: CD45RA+ naive T cells. The receptors derive from a human donor in good health.

In this sample, this clone turned up once. This chain connects TRBV5-4 to TRBJ2-1; TRBD2 agrees at 12 bases. The ends lost 5 bases at V and 6 bases at J; junction bases unmatched: 9. CDR1 and CDR2 from the germline V gene are SGHNT and YYREEE (reference sequence). The CDR3 is 16 residues long. The CDR3 protein is CASRESSGGESNEQFF. The CDR3, as DNA: TGTGCCAGCAGAGAGTCTAGCGGGGGGGAGAGCAATGAGCAGTTCTTC.

The rearrangement links TRBV7-2 to TRBJ2-5; 7 positions match TRBD1. The V and J ends lost 6 bases and 2 bases, in that order; junction bases with no gene match: 6. The CDR3 is made up of 14 amino acids. Germline CDR1 SGHTA, CDR2 FQGNSA. The CDR3, as DNA: TGTGCCAGCAGTTATCCGGGACAGCAAGAGACCCAGTACTTC. Translating it yields CASSYPGQQETQYF.

The rearrangement joins TRBV4-3 to TRBJ1-1; possible D gene TRBD1, 6 bases. V was cut by 4 bases and J by 2 bases, with 11 bases left in between. This CDR3 has 14 residues. Germline CDR1 LGHNA, CDR2 YSLEER. The CDR3 DNA sequence: TGCGCCAGCAGCCTTCGGGGGGGCAACACTGAAGCTTTCTTT. This codes for CASSLRGGNTEAFF.

In its sample, this clone was seen a few times. This chain links TRBV11-2 with TRBJ1-2, with D unclear. The CDR3 contains 14 residues. V was shortened by 3 bases and J by 5 bases, with 13 bases between the two germline ends. Germline CDR1 is SGHAT and CDR2 is FQNNGV. CDR3 amino acids: CASSFPPGLYGYTF. DNA of the CDR3: TGTGCCAGCAGCTTTCCCCCGGGATTGTATGGCTACACCTTC.

The chain links TRBV2 to TRBJ2-5, with a weak D call TRBD1 (6 bases). Trimming left V 5 bases short and J 4 bases short, with 11 bases between. CDR1 and CDR2 (germline): SNHLY, FYNNEI. The CDR3 runs 13 residues. CDR3 sequence reads: CASSKDSLETQYF. DNA for the CDR3: TGTGCCAGCAGTAAGGACAGTTTAGAGACCCAGTACTTC.

This clone was seen only a few times. The chain recombines TRBV2 with TRBJ1-4; the match to TRBD1 covers 8 bases. The CDR3 has 15 amino acids. Trimming removed 4 bases from V and 11 bases from J; junction bases left unmatched: 12. CDR1 SNHLY and CDR2 FYNNEI come from the germline V gene. The CDR3 spells CASSGRDRRRVKLFF. The CDR3 nucleotides read TGTGCCAGCAGTGGGAGGGACAGGCGCCGTGTGAAACTGTTTTTT.

The chain employs TRBV12-2 and TRBJ1-5. TRBV12-2 is a pseudogene. CDR3 length: 17 residues. The CDR3 sequence: CASRLGPGGPSNQPQHF. The CDR3 DNA is TGTGCAAGTCGCTTAGGTCCCGGCGGGCCTAGCAATCAGCCCCAGCATTTT.

This chain uses TRBV6-1 with TRBJ1-2; 8 positions match TRBD1. Germline V CDR1 and CDR2: MNHNS, SASEGT. J gave up 4 bases and V 7 bases, and 8 bases lay outside the gene matches. The CDR3 runs to 14 residues. CDR3 loop: CASTTGQGSYGYTF. DNA of the CDR3: TGTGCCAGCACCACCGGACAGGGAAGCTATGGCTACACCTTC.

The rearrangement links TRBV5-1 to TRBJ2-1, with TRBD2 matching over 14 bases. V lost 4 bases, J lost 8 bases, and 8 bases stayed unmatched. The germline V gene encodes CDR1 SGHRS and CDR2 YFSETQ. This CDR3 is built from 16 residues. CDR3 loop: CASSRTSGGIRDEQFF. DNA of the CDR3: TGCGCCAGCAGCCGGACTAGCGGGGGGATCAGGGATGAGCAGTTCTTC.

The rearrangement uses TRBV25-1 and TRBJ2-3; 7 bases fit TRBD2. V trimming: 0 bases; J trimming: 1 base; junction bases outside the gene matches: 4. The CDR3 is 16 amino acids. Germline V CDR1 and CDR2: MGHDK, SYGVNS. The CDR3 nucleotides read TGTGCCAGCAGTGAATATGGGGGGAGGGGCACAGATACGCAGTATTTT. Protein sequence: CASSEYGGRGTDTQYF.

CDR3 in amino acids: CASSGLTGFYTF. CDR3 nucleotides: TGTGCCAGCAGCGGATTGACAGGTTTTTACACCTTC. The J gene is TRBJ1-2, the V gene TRBV9; possibly TRBD1 for D (6 bases). The CDR3 covers 12 residues. V lost 3 bases, J lost 11 bases, and 14 bases lay in between. Germline V gene lookup returns CDR1 SGDLS and CDR2 YYNGEE.

V usage is TRBV7-9 and J usage is TRBJ2-7; possibly TRBD2 for D (7 bases). Looked up from germline, CDR1 is SEHNR and CDR2 is FQNEAQ (reference sequence). V was clipped by 3 bases and J by 3 bases, with 21 bases between them. The CDR3 runs 17 residues. In DNA form, the CDR3 reads TGTGCCAGCAGCTTCGGAGTGGGGGGGCGAATGGGCTACGAGCAGTACTTC. Translation gives CASSFGVGGRMGYEQYF. The complete variable domain, with remaining parts taken from reference TRBV7-9 and TRBJ2-7, reads DTGVSQNPRHKITKRGQNVTFRCDPISEHNRLYWYRQTLGQGPEFLTYFQNEAQLEKSRLLSDRFSAERPKGSFSTLEIQRTEQGDSAMYLCASSFGVGGRMGYEQYFGPGTRLTVT.

The chain has TRBV5-1 and TRBJ1-1; D possibly corresponds to TRBD1 (5 bases). Trimming removed 2 bases at V and 5 bases at J, with 10 bases between. The CDR3 loop spans 13 amino acids. CDR1 SGHRS and CDR2 YFSETQ come from the germline V gene. CDR3 bases: TGCGCCAGCAGCTTAGGGGTCGATACTGAAGCTTTCTTT. It codes for CASSLGVDTEAFF.

The rearrangement joins TRBV6-6 to TRBJ2-5; D is uncertain. V was shortened by 7 bases and J by 2 bases, with 8 bases between the two germline ends. The germline CDR1 and CDR2 sequences are MNHNY and SVGAGI (reference sequence). The CDR3 length is 12 residues. This CDR3 reads CASKQSQETQYF. As DNA, the CDR3 is TGTGCCAGCAAGCAATCGCAAGAGACCCAGTACTTC.

V gene TRBV6-5 combines with J gene TRBJ2-5; a weak D match, TRBD2 (7 bases). Germline-derived CDR1 and CDR2 are MNHEY and SVGAGI. Trimming left V 2 bases short and J 2 bases short, with 9 bases between. The CDR3 runs to 14 residues. Here the CDR3 reads CASSYRGAQETQYF. CDR3 sequence (DNA): TGTGCCAGCAGTTACCGGGGGGCACAAGAGACCCAGTACTTC.

The chain links TRBV9 to TRBJ1-3; tentative D call: TRBD1 (5 bases). The CDR3 is made up of 15 amino acids. Germline assignment: CDR1 SGDLS and CDR2 YYNGEE. The germline V and J ends were trimmed by 0 bases and 3 bases, with 10 bases remaining between them. The CDR3 DNA sequence: TGTGCCAGCAGCGTAGAGGGAGGGGTTGGAAACACCATATATTTT. Translation gives CASSVEGGVGNTIYF.

The V and J genes are TRBV2 and TRBJ2-5; D call uncertain. With 7 bases removed from V and 2 bases from J, the gap between germline ends came to 5 bases. Germline V lookup: CDR1 SNHLY, CDR2 FYNNEI. This CDR3 contains 11 residues. The CDR3 DNA sequence: TGTGCCAGCAACAGACAAGAGACCCAGTACTTC. Protein: CASNRQETQYF.

The chain is built from TRBV4-2 and TRBJ2-1, with 9 bases that match TRBD2. With 2 bases clipped from V and 4 bases from J, the junction kept 6 bases outside the gene matches. This CDR3 comprises 16 residues. The germline V gene has CDR1 LGHNA and CDR2 YNFKEQ. The CDR3 bases are TGTGCCAGCAGCCAAAGTGGCCTAGCGGGATACAATGAGCAGTTCTTC. This codes for CASSQSGLAGYNEQFF.